The 24 T cell receptor beta chains listed next were all sequenced from one sample in a study of blood T cell repertoires in COVID-19 (dated by TCRdb to about 2020). The receptor library was made with the immunoSEQ multiplex PCR assay. TCRdb provides this immuneACCESS table in a form limited to in-frame rearrangements. Some clones are lacking; in checked studies, under half of them reflect an unresolved V gene, and why the rest are absent is not known. The table for this sample lists more than 100,000 clones; 70% to 85% of them were counted only once. About a sixth of the sample comes from the top ten. Input material: peripheral blood. These receptors came from a woman aged 80 or over with acute or convalescent COVID-19.

The gene calls are TRBV12-5 and TRBJ1-3; D unclear. This CDR3 is built from 16 residues. With 2 bases removed from V and 0 bases from J, the gap between germline ends came to 11 bases. Per the germline V gene, CDR1 is LGHNT and CDR2 is FRNRAP. CDR3 bases: TGTGCTAGTGGTTTGCAGGCGGGGAGCTCTGGAAACACCATATATTTT. This sequence encodes CASGLQAGSSGNTIYF.

The chain recombines TRBV7-8 with TRBJ2-7; TRBD1 agrees at 8 bases. Per the germline V gene, CDR1 is SGHVS and CDR2 is FQNEAQ. The CDR3 has 16 residues. Germline trimming cut 3 bases from V and 6 bases from J; bases unmatched to any gene: 13. The CDR3 DNA follows: TGTGCCAGCAGCTTTTCTCCCGGACAGGGTATGTCCGAGCAGTACTTC. Amino acid sequence: CASSFSPGQGMSEQYF.

The chain couples TRBV27 to TRBJ1-6, with 7 bases lining up with TRBD1. The CDR3 extends over 16 amino acids. The V segment lost 2 bases and the J segment 7 bases; nucleotides outside the gene matches: 8. Per germline, CDR1 MNHEY and CDR2 SMNVEV (reference sequence). The CDR3 nucleotides read TGTGCCAGCAGTTTAGACAGGGAGTCTCGAAATTCACCCCTCCACTTT. Protein product: CASSLDRESRNSPLHF.

This clone came up once. The chain carries TRBV7-6 and TRBJ1-5; unclear D gene. There are 17 residues in the CDR3. Trimming took 1 base from V and 4 from J, leaving 17 bases between them. The germline CDR1 and CDR2 sequences are SGHVS and FNYEAQ. CDR3 protein: CASSLGYTRGANQPQHF. CDR3 DNA sequence: TGTGCCAGCAGCTTAGGTTATACCCGCGGAGCAAATCAGCCCCAGCATTTT.

The V and J genes are TRBV29-1 and TRBJ2-3; 12 bases agree with TRBD2. V shed 6 bases, J shed 4 bases, and the junction held 5 bases outside the gene matches. Per the germline V gene, CDR1 is SQVTM and CDR2 is ANQGSEA. The CDR3 is made up of 14 amino acids. CDR3 nucleotides: TGCAGCGTGGCGACTAGCGGGAGCCCAGATACGCAGTATTTT. This translates into CSVATSGSPDTQYF.

This clone was seen a handful of times. This chain joins TRBV19 and TRBJ1-5; TRBD1 might be the D (6 bases). Trimming took 6 bases from V and 9 from J, leaving 15 bases between them. CDR3 size: 13 residues. Germline CDR1 LNHDA, CDR2 SQIVND (reference sequence). The CDR3 region has the DNA TGTGCCAGTAGCGAACAGGGAGGGCGGCCCCAGCATTTT. The encoded protein is CASSEQGGRPQHF.

This chain uses TRBV19 with TRBJ2-3, with TRBD2 identical over 10 bases. Germline trimming cut 4 bases from V and 1 base from J; bases unmatched to any gene: 2. This CDR3 comprises 15 residues. The germline CDR1 and CDR2 sequences are LNHDA and SQIVND (reference sequence). The chain's CDR3 is CASSTLAGGTDTQYF. In nucleotides, the CDR3 is TGTGCCAGTAGTACCCTAGCGGGGGGCACAGATACGCAGTATTTT.

A few counts support this clone. The chain employs TRBV19 and TRBJ1-5; 12 positions match TRBD1. This CDR3 region has 16 residues. Germline V gene sequence: CDR1 LNHDA, CDR2 SQIVND (reference sequence). The V and J ends lost 1 base and 6 bases, in that order; junction bases with no gene match: 4. CDR3: CASSIAGTGGVQPQHF. The CDR3 region has the DNA TGTGCCAGTAGTATAGCAGGGACAGGGGGCGTTCAGCCCCAGCATTTT.

The rearrangement uses TRBV11-2 and TRBJ1-2; tentative D call: TRBD1 (5 bases). Looked up from germline, CDR1 is SGHAT and CDR2 is FQNNGV. This CDR3 has 14 amino acids. V was cut by 3 bases and J by 5 bases, with 13 bases left in between. The CDR3 loop reads CASSLWQGGYGYTF. The CDR3 DNA reads as TGTGCCAGCAGCTTGTGGCAGGGAGGATATGGCTACACCTTC.

This sequence joins TRBV29-1 and TRBJ2-3; 7 bases are shared with TRBD2. Germline loops: CDR1 SQVTM, CDR2 ANQGSEA. There are 14 residues in the CDR3. Germline trimming cut 4 bases from V and 2 bases from J; bases unmatched to any gene: 6. CDR3 sequence: CSVVSSGDTDTQYF. In DNA form, the CDR3 reads TGCAGCGTTGTGTCCAGCGGGGACACAGATACGCAGTATTTT.

The chain couples TRBV7-2 to TRBJ2-7, with 14 bases identical to TRBD2. Germline values: CDR1 SGHTA, CDR2 FQGNSA. The CDR3 is made up of 17 amino acids. V trimming: 5 bases; J trimming: 0 bases; junction bases outside the gene matches: 6. CDR3 bases: TGTGCCAGCAGCCTGGGACTAGCGGGGGCTAGCTCCTACGAGCAGTACTTC. Its protein product is CASSLGLAGASSYEQYF. Drawing the rest from reference TRBV7-2 and TRBJ2-7, the complete variable domain is GAGVSQSPSNKVTEKGKDVELRCDPISGHTALYWYRQSLGQGLEFLIYFQGNSAPDKSGLPSDRFSAERTGGSVSTLTIQRTQQEDSAVYLCASSLGLAGASSYEQYFGPGTRLTVT.

The chain carries TRBV30 and TRBJ2-2, with D perhaps matching TRBD2 (6 bases). The CDR3 consists of 15 residues. CDR1 GTSNPN and CDR2 SVGIG come from the germline V gene (reference sequence). The V gene lost 0 bases and the J gene lost 2 bases, with 10 bases spanning the gap. In DNA, the CDR3 is TGTGCCTGGAGTGTCGGCGGGGTAAACACCGGGGAGCTGTTTTTT. Its protein product is CAWSVGGVNTGELFF.

The chain couples TRBV4-1 to TRBJ1-4; 8 bases align to TRBD1. Germline CDR1 reads MGHRA; CDR2 reads YSYEKL. The trim removed 4 bases at V and 3 bases at J, leaving 4 bases unmatched. This CDR3 is built from 15 residues. The CDR3 nucleotides are TGCGCCAGCAGCCCCGGACAGGGCCCTAATGAAAAACTGTTTTTT. Its translation is CASSPGQGPNEKLFF.

This clone was found once. V gene TRBV6-5 combines with J gene TRBJ2-7; D gene uncertain. Germline V gene lookup returns CDR1 MNHEY and CDR2 SVGAGI. The CDR3 has 12 amino acids. The V gene lost 6 bases and the J gene lost 2 bases, with 8 bases spanning the gap. The CDR3 loop reads CASRNSPYEQYF. CDR3 sequence (DNA): TGTGCCAGCAGAAACAGCCCCTACGAGCAGTACTTC.

The gene calls are TRBV11-3 and TRBJ1-6; 8 nucleotides agree with TRBD1. CDR1 and CDR2 from the germline V gene are SGHNT and YENEEA. The CDR3 consists of 19 residues. J lost 2 bases, V lost 4 bases, and 13 bases had no gene match. The CDR3 DNA sequence: TGTGCCAGCAGCTATCCCCTGGACAGGGCGAAACCCTATAATTCACCCCTCCACTTT. It yields the protein CASSYPLDRAKPYNSPLHF.

Only a few counts were recorded for this clone. This chain joins TRBV5-6 and TRBJ2-2; 7 bases match TRBD2. Germline V gene lookup returns CDR1 SGHDT and CDR2 YYEEEE. The CDR3 consists of 17 residues. Unmatched junction bases numbered 9, after V lost 2 bases and J lost 2 bases. This CDR3 reads CASSLTPGGSNTGELFF. DNA for the CDR3: TGTGCCAGCAGCTTAACGCCCGGCGGGAGTAACACCGGGGAGCTGTTTTTT.

V is TRBV3-1 (or the pseudogene TRBV3-2) and J is TRBJ1-1; no reliable D call. The CDR3 is made up of 15 amino acids. Germline values: CDR1 LGHDT, CDR2 YNNKEL (reference sequence). V lost 3 bases to trimming and J lost 1 base, with 12 bases between them. CDR3 nucleotides: TGTGCCAGCAGCCATGAAGGACTAAGGAACACTGAAGCTTTCTTT. Translated: CASSHEGLRNTEAFF.

This sequence joins TRBV7-9 and TRBJ2-2, with TRBD1 matching over 9 bases. This CDR3 spans 19 amino acids. Trimming at V came to 2 bases and at J to 1 base, leaving 11 bases not matched to a gene. Per the germline V gene, CDR1 is SEHNR and CDR2 is FQNEAQ (reference sequence). In DNA form, the CDR3 reads TGTGCCAGCAGCTTACGGAGACTTCGGGACAGGGAGAACACCGGGGAGCTGTTTTTT. This gives the protein CASSLRRLRDRENTGELFF.

The V call is TRBV5-4, the J call TRBJ2-1, with D possibly being TRBD2 (6 bases). The CDR3 is 12 residues long. Germline lookup yields CDR1 SGHNT and CDR2 YYREEE (reference sequence). V gave up 4 bases and J gave up 8 bases, with 10 bases separating them. The DNA for the CDR3 is TGTGCCAGCAGCGACAAGCGGGATGAGCAGTTCTTC. This sequence encodes CASSDKRDEQFF.

The chain links TRBV10-2 to TRBJ2-1; possible D gene TRBD2, 6 bases. Germline V gene lookup returns CDR1 WSHSY and CDR2 SAAADI. This CDR3 has 14 amino acids. Trimming removed 5 bases at V and 0 bases at J, with 8 bases between. The CDR3 loop reads CASSFGSSYNEQFF. CDR3 DNA: TGCGCCAGCAGTTTCGGGAGCTCCTACAATGAGCAGTTCTTC.

This sequence joins TRBV14 and TRBJ2-3, with a possible D match to TRBD2 (5 bases). V was shortened by 1 base and J by 2 bases, with 16 bases between the two germline ends. This CDR3 contains 17 residues. Germline-derived CDR1 and CDR2 are SGHDN and FVKESK. CDR3 in DNA: TGTGCCAGCAGCCAAGGCTACCTCTCCGGGGTCACAGATACGCAGTATTTT. Protein: CASSQGYLSGVTDTQYF.

Note on this clone: The junction shows a germline mismatch at one end, possibly a read error. The V call is TRBV7-2, the J call TRBJ1-2, with 9 bases identical to TRBD1. Germline CDR1 reads SGHTA; CDR2 reads FQGNSA. This CDR3 contains 15 residues. As DNA, the CDR3 is TGTGCCAGCACCTTAGGAGGGACAGGGTATGGTGGCTACACCTTC. Amino acids: CASTLGGTGYGGYTF.

J is TRBJ2-7 and V is TRBV20-1; D gene unclear. CDR1 DFQATT and CDR2 SNEGSKA come from the germline V gene (reference sequence). The CDR3 length is 11 residues. V lost 0 bases and J 5 bases, leaving 5 bases between the germline ends. CDR3 in DNA: TGCAGTGCTAGAGACCTCGACGAGCAGTACTTC. Its translation: CSARDLDEQYF.

The chain links TRBV6-6 to TRBJ2-7; 15 bases are a match to TRBD2. CDR3 length: 16 residues. Germline CDR1 is MNHNY and CDR2 is SVGAGI (reference sequence). The trim removed 10 bases at V and 6 bases at J, leaving 13 bases unmatched. Here the CDR3 reads CATGGTSGRPLSEQYF. Written as DNA, the CDR3 is TGTGCCACCGGGGGGACTAGCGGGAGGCCCCTCAGCGAGCAGTACTTC.